This TCR beta chain comes out of a study of blood T cells in healthy people across ages. With a J-beta primer mix and a sample-barcoded 5' primer, a second PCR ran about 7 to 12 cycles. TCRdb analysed the 5' RACE reads with MiXCR anew, one entry per CDR3 protein. The repertoire includes fewer than 1,200,000 distinct CDR3 sequences, roughly a quarter of them detected once, and less than 0.75% sits in the top ten. Germline CDR1 and CDR2: MNHEY and SMNVEV (reference sequence). The CDR3 runs to 15 residues. The ends were cut back, 5 bases at V and 6 bases at J, with 17 bases in the middle. The same data also contributed to another study, on T cells of mothers and their children.

Sample: blood. The chain links TRBV27 to TRBJ2-1; unclear D gene. This clonotype was sampled from a girl aged 2 to 10 in good health. The CDR3 here is CASSHPGPYGNEQFF. The CDR3 region has the DNA TGTGCCAGCAGTCACCCGGGCCCCTATGGCAATGAGCAGTTCTTC.